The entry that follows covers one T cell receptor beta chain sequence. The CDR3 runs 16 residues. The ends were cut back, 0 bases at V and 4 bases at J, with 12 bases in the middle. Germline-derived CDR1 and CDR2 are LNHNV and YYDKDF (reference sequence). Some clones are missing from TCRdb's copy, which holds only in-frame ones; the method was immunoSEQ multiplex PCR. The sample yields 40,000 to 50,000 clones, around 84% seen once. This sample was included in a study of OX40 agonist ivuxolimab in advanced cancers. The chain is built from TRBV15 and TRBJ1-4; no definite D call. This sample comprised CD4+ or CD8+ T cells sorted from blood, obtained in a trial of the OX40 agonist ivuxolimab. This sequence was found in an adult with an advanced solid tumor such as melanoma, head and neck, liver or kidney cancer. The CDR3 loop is CATSRDLRAGNEKLFF. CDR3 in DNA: TGTGCCACCAGCAGAGATTTGAGGGCTGGTAATGAAAAACTGTTTTTT.